This entry describes one TCR beta chain. The data derive from a study of blood T cell repertoires in COVID-19. CDR1 is SGHNT and CDR2 is YYREEE in the germline V gene (reference sequence). Trimming cost V 2 bases and J 2 bases, with 8 bases left between them. The CDR3 length is 15 residues. Libraries were prepared by immunoSEQ multiplex PCR; TCRdb keeps only in-frame clonotypes and omits some of them. Among under 200,000 clones, around 87% were seen once, and the ten largest hold about 26%. The specimen was PBMCs or T cells enriched from blood (not recorded which). The TCR was taken from a woman in her 40s in a cohort exposed to, infected with or recovered from COVID-19 (not recorded which). The chain employs TRBV5-4 and TRBJ2-6; D might be TRBD1 (6 bases). CDR3 nucleotide sequence: TGTGCCAGCAGCTTAGGGGGACCTGGGGCCAACGTCCTGACTTTC. It is translated as CASSLGGPGANVLTF.